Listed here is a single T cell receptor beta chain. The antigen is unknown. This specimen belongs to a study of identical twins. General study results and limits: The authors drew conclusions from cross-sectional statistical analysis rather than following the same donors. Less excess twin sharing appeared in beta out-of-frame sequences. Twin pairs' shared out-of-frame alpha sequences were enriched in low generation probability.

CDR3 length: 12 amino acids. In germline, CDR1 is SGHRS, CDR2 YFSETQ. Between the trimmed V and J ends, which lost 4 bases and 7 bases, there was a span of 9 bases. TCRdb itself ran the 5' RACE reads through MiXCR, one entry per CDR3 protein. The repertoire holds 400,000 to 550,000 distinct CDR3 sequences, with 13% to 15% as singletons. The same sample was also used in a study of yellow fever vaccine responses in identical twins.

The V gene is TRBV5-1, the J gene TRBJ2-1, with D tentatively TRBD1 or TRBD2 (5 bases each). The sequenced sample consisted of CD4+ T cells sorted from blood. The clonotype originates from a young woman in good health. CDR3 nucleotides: TGCGCCAGCAGCAATTGGGGGAATGAGCAGTTCTTC. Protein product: CASSNWGNEQFF.